Each of the 12 T cell receptor beta chains below was sequenced from the same sample in a study of T cells in Graves' hyperthyroidism and ophthalmopathy. What was amplified from RNA transcripts were TCR beta CDR3 regions. The HTBI set primed first-round TCR CDR3 RT-PCR. TCRdb reanalysed the multiplex PCR reads using MiXCR and keeps one entry per CDR3 protein. The repertoire holds about 380,000 distinct CDR3 sequences, with approximately 15% as singletons. Sequencing used blood. The origin of the receptors is a woman in her fifties or sixties with Graves' hyperthyroidism.

V gene TRBV7-9 combines with J gene TRBJ2-1, with no clear D. This CDR3 is 17 amino acids long. Germline lookup yields CDR1 SEHNR and CDR2 FQNEAQ (reference sequence). With 3 bases removed from V and 1 base from J, the gap between germline ends came to 16 bases. The CDR3 region has the DNA TGTGCCAGCAGCTTCGCGCCGGGCCCGATTTCCTACAATGAGCAGTTCTTC. It codes for CASSFAPGPISYNEQFF.

This clonotype has at least ten counts. CDR3 protein: CSATSTTQETQYF. The DNA for the CDR3 is TGCAGTGCTACCTCAACGACACAAGAGACCCAGTACTTC. This chain joins TRBV20-1 and TRBJ2-5; D not certain. The CDR3 contains 13 residues. CDR1 and CDR2 from the germline V gene are DFQATT and SNEGSKA (reference sequence). Trimming cost V 4 bases and J 2 bases, with 11 bases left between them.

This clonotype was counted ten times or more. This chain connects TRBV19 to TRBJ1-5; D is unresolved. This CDR3 spans 15 amino acids. Germline CDR1 reads LNHDA; CDR2 reads SQIVND (reference sequence). V was shortened by 1 base and J by 3 bases, with 10 bases between the two germline ends. This CDR3 is CASSIGGGDNQPQHF. CDR3 in DNA: TGTGCCAGTAGTATAGGTGGCGGAGACAATCAGCCCCAGCATTTT.

This clonotype was recorded a few times. This chain connects TRBV19 to TRBJ2-2; D might be TRBD2 (6 bases). V was trimmed by 7 bases and J by 0 bases, leaving 15 bases between them. CDR3 length: 16 residues. The germline V gene encodes CDR1 LNHDA and CDR2 SQIVND (reference sequence). The CDR3 nucleotides are TGTGCCAGTACGGGGAGGACACCGGCGAACACCGGGGAGCTGTTTTTT. Amino acid sequence: CASTGRTPANTGELFF.

This clonotype was observed many times. The V gene is TRBV2, the J gene TRBJ1-1; D is perhaps TRBD1 (6 bases). There are 13 residues in the CDR3. Germline assignment: CDR1 SNHLY and CDR2 FYNNEI. The V and J ends lost 6 bases and 3 bases respectively, with 11 bases between them. CDR3 protein: CASRVQGYTEAFF. The CDR3 DNA sequence: TGTGCCAGCAGGGTCCAGGGGTACACTGAAGCTTTCTTT.

The sample holds many counts of this clonotype. The V and J genes are TRBV28 and TRBJ2-1; D possibly corresponds to TRBD2 (6 bases). Trimming took 8 bases from V and 3 from J, leaving 8 bases between them. There are 12 residues in the CDR3. Per germline, CDR1 MDHEN and CDR2 SYDVKM. The CDR3 DNA follows: TGTGCCAGCGGGGGGAGCTACAATGAGCAGTTCTTC. This sequence encodes CASGGSYNEQFF.

This clonotype came up many times. J is TRBJ1-2 and V is TRBV10-2, with no clear D. This CDR3 is built from 13 residues. V dropped 4 bases and J dropped 4 bases, with 10 bases sitting between them. Per the germline V gene, CDR1 is WSHSY and CDR2 is SAAADI. The CDR3 DNA reads as TGCGCCAGCAGTGTGGGCGGTGTCTATGGCTACACCTTC. It translates to CASSVGGVYGYTF.

This clonotype was seen only a few times. The V gene is TRBV2, the J gene TRBJ1-4; D uncertain. The CDR3 loop spans 13 amino acids. The V end was cut by 4 bases, the J end by 3 bases, with 6 bases between. Looked up from germline, CDR1 is SNHLY and CDR2 is FYNNEI. CDR3 loop: CASSGQPNEKLFF. Written as DNA, the CDR3 is TGTGCCAGCAGTGGGCAGCCTAATGAAAAACTGTTTTTT. Drawing the rest from reference TRBV2 and TRBJ1-4, the complete variable domain is EPEVTQTPSHQVTQMGQEVILRCVPISNHLYFYWYRQILGQKVEFLVSFYNNEISEKSEIFDDQFSVERPDGSNFTLKIRSTKLEDSAMYFCASSGQPNEKLFFGSGTQLSVL.

This clonotype was counted ten times or more. The CDR3 DNA is TGTGCCAGCAGTTCTCCCGGACAGGGGAAAGAGACCCAGTACTTC. This sequence encodes CASSSPGQGKETQYF. V and J are TRBV12-3 or TRBV12-4 and TRBJ2-5; 9 positions match TRBD1. The CDR3 is 15 amino acids. The J segment lost 3 bases and the V segment lost 4 bases, leaving 6 bases of the junction unmatched.

This clonotype appeared many times. The genes are TRBV27 and TRBJ1-1; no clear D gene. From germline, CDR1 is MNHEY and CDR2 SMNVEV (reference sequence). V was shortened by 6 bases and J by 2 bases, with 19 bases between the two germline ends. CDR3 length: 16 amino acids. The CDR3 spells CASRRDFGRENTEAFF. In DNA, the CDR3 is TGTGCCAGCAGAAGGGATTTCGGACGGGAAAACACTGAAGCTTTCTTT.

This clonotype occurred a few times. This sequence joins TRBV6-5 and TRBJ2-2; 9 nucleotides line up with TRBD1. Trimming removed 0 bases from V and 7 bases from J; junction bases left unmatched: 6. Per germline, CDR1 MNHEY and CDR2 SVGAGI. The CDR3 is made up of 16 amino acids. The CDR3 protein is CASSYSNRGRDGELFF. CDR3 bases: TGTGCCAGCAGTTACTCGAACAGGGGGCGAGACGGGGAGCTGTTTTTT.

This clonotype was seen repeatedly, ten times or more. The chain's CDR3 is CASRGLAGGPRSETQYF. The CDR3 coding sequence is TGTGCCAGCAGAGGACTAGCGGGAGGGCCGAGGTCGGAGACCCAGTACTTC. This rearrangement joins TRBV2 to TRBJ2-5; 15 bases are shared with TRBD2. This CDR3 contains 17 residues. Unmatched junction bases numbered 10, after V lost 6 bases and J lost 5 bases. The V gene's germline CDR1 is SNHLY and CDR2 FYNNEI. The variable domain in full, with the rest retrieved from reference TRBV2 and TRBJ2-5, is EPEVTQTPSHQVTQMGQEVILRCVPISNHLYFYWYRQILGQKVEFLVSFYNNEISEKSEIFDDQFSVERPDGSNFTLKIRSTKLEDSAMYFCASRGLAGGPRSETQYFGPGTRLLVL.